The T cell receptor (beta chain) under discussion was sequenced for a study of response to subunit inactivated influenza vaccine. Overall study findings and caveats: Researchers suggested that each seasonal influenza vaccination recruits few new T cells.

The CDR3 runs 18 residues. Germline V CDR1 and CDR2: SEHNR, FQNEAQ (reference sequence). Trimming took 1 base from V and 0 from J; bases not matched to a gene: 6. This clonotype was seen at least ten times. Its antigen is not known. TCRdb re-called the RT-PCR reads through MiXCR, storing one row per CDR3 protein. The top ten hold under 30% of the sample, which has about 190,000 distinct CDR3 sequences, 13% to 15% seen once. Sequenced material: CD8+ T cells sorted from PBMCs, taken around 5 days after vaccination. V is TRBV7-9 and J is TRBJ2-1, with 10 bases lining up with TRBD2. This TCR was recovered from a man aged 50 or older who received an inactivated influenza vaccine. For the CDR3, the DNA is TGTGCCAGCAGCTTAGATTCACTAGCGGGGAGCTCCTACAATGAGCAGTTCTTC. It yields the protein CASSLDSLAGSSYNEQFF.